Below are 7 T cell receptor beta chains sequenced from a single sample in a study of cytomegalovirus exposure and HLA in healthy donors. The method was immunoSEQ multiplex PCR; TCRdb's version includes in-frame clones alone and lacks a portion of them. This sample has 280,000 or so clones, with roughly 88% found just once. Sequencing was carried out using PBMCs. The source is a woman younger than 35 in good health and CMV-seronegative.

The genes are TRBV19 and TRBJ2-1, with TRBD2 as a possible D gene (6 bases). The germline gives CDR1 LNHDA, CDR2 SQIVND (reference sequence). The CDR3 covers 14 residues. V was clipped by 6 bases and J by 6 bases, with 15 bases between them. CDR3 DNA: TGTGCCAGTAGGGACGGGGGACCCAGCAATGAGCAGTTCTTC. It specifies CASRDGGPSNEQFF.

The chain couples TRBV28 to TRBJ2-7; the D gene is possibly TRBD1 (6 bases). This CDR3 has 14 amino acids. Germline V gives CDR1 MDHEN, CDR2 SYDVKM. V lost 5 bases and J lost 3, with 14 bases in between. DNA of the CDR3: TGTGCCAGCAGTCCTACGGACAGAGTCTACGAGCAGTACTTC. It encodes CASSPTDRVYEQYF. Complete variable domain (other parts from reference TRBV28 and TRBJ2-7): DVKVTQSSRYLVKRTGEKVFLECVQDMDHENMFWYRQDPGLGLRLIYFSYDVKMKEKGDIPEGYSVSREKKERFSLILESASTNQTSMYLCASSPTDRVYEQYFGPGTRLTVT.

The chain joins TRBV15 to TRBJ2-3; unclear D gene. V was shortened by 0 bases and J by 5 bases, with 6 bases between the two germline ends. CDR1 is LNHNV, CDR2 YYDKDF, per germline (reference sequence). This CDR3 region has 13 residues. CDR3 sequence reads: CATSRDRVDTQYF. In nucleotides, the CDR3 is TGTGCCACCAGCAGAGATCGGGTAGATACGCAGTATTTT.

The chain couples TRBV7-3 to TRBJ2-1; no firm D call. Germline V gene data show CDR1 as SGHTA and CDR2 as FQGTGA. The CDR3 consists of 13 residues. The V end was cut by 5 bases, the J end by 9 bases, with 14 bases between. The CDR3 reads CASSPAGLGEQFF. DNA of the CDR3: TGTGCCAGCAGCCCCGCAGGCTTAGGTGAGCAGTTCTTC. The whole variable domain, filled in from reference TRBV7-3 and TRBJ2-1, reads GAGVSQTPSNKVTEKGKYVELRCDPISGHTALYWYRQSLGQGPEFLIYFQGTGAADDSGLPNDRFFAVRPEGSVSTLKIQRTERGDSAVYLCASSPAGLGEQFFGPGTRLTVL.

This clone is a singleton in its sample. The chain recombines TRBV30 with TRBJ2-6; no definite D call. Trimming pared 2 bases from V and 3 bases from J, leaving 5 bases between. Germline CDR1 reads GTSNPN; CDR2 reads SVGIG (reference sequence). The CDR3 is 13 amino acids. CDR3 amino acids: CAWSSGGANVLTF. The CDR3 DNA sequence: TGTGCCTGGAGTTCAGGTGGGGCCAACGTCCTGACTTTC.

The rearrangement uses TRBV30 and TRBJ1-5; no clear D. V was pared by 2 bases and J by 5 bases, with 16 bases between. The CDR3 contains 15 residues. Germline CDR1 reads GTSNPN; CDR2 reads SVGIG (reference sequence). The CDR3 region has the DNA TGTGCCTGGAGTCCAGGTGAATCCCAGCATCAGCCCCAGCATTTT. Residues: CAWSPGESQHQPQHF.

This clone was found once. The V gene is TRBV28, the J gene TRBJ2-3; no firm D call. The CDR3 runs 12 residues. The germline V gene encodes CDR1 MDHEN and CDR2 SYDVKM. V was shortened by 8 bases and J by 2 bases, with 8 bases between the two germline ends. The CDR3 sequence: CASEQTTDTQYF. In nucleotides, the CDR3 is TGTGCCAGCGAACAGACCACAGATACGCAGTATTTT.